Listed below are T cell receptor beta chains from one sample, sequenced in a study of cytomegalovirus exposure and HLA in healthy donors. Here immunoSEQ multiplex PCR was the method, and the copy in TCRdb shows in-frame clones only, minus some. The sample lists 100,000 to 150,000 clones, 74% seen once, with roughly 6.3% in the top ten. The sequenced material came from PBMCs. The origin of the receptors is a woman aged 50 to 65 in good health and CMV-seropositive. Both conserved end residues are part of each CDR3. The D gene is left open where the match is weak. The size of a clone is reported for some rows only, either as once, few or many, or as a class for expanded clones.

>.|TRBV6-5|TRBJ2-6|.
CASAGAGANVLTF
TGTGCCAGCGCAGGGGCCGGGGCCAACGTCCTGACTTTC
>TRBD1|TRBV9|TRBJ2-7|.
CASSRGQGEGYEQYF
TGTGCCAGCAGCAGAGGACAGGGCGAAGGCTACGAGCAGTACTTC
>TRBD2|TRBV9|TRBJ2-1|.
CASSPRTSGGVYNEQFF
TGTGCCAGCAGCCCCCGGACTAGCGGGGGGGTTTACAATGAGCAGTTCTTC
>.|TRBV9|TRBJ1-1|.
CASSPVALAGALNTEAFF
TGTGCCAGCAGCCCAGTAGCGCTGGCGGGGGCGCTGAACACTGAAGCTTTCTTT
>.|TRBV18|TRBJ1-4|.
CATHGNREEKLFF
TGTGCCACCCACGGCAATCGGGAAGAAAAACTGTTTTTT
>TRBD1|TRBV6-4|TRBJ1-6|once
CASSDRGLAPLHF
TGTGCCAGCAGTGACAGGGGGCTAGCCCCCCTCCACTTT
>.|TRBV7-9|TRBJ1-2|.
CASSLAPGNGYTF
TGTGCCAGCAGCTTAGCTCCAGGCAATGGCTACACCTTC
>.|TRBV27|TRBJ2-2|.
CATRDWNTGELFF
TGTGCCACGCGGGACTGGAACACCGGGGAGCTGTTTTTT
>.|TRBV5-6|TRBJ2-7|few
CASSFRSRGYEQYF
TGTGCCAGCAGCTTCAGGTCCAGGGGCTACGAGCAGTACTTC
>TRBD2|TRBV12-5|TRBJ2-1|.
CASGSTQGGNEQFF
TGTGCTAGTGGTTCAACCCAGGGAGGGAATGAGCAGTTCTTC
>.|TRBV19|TRBJ1-2|once
CASSNQGIYGYTF
TGTGCCAGTAGTAACCAGGGGATCTATGGCTACACCTTC
>TRBD1|TRBV5-1|TRBJ2-1|.
CASSGPGTGMSGEQFF
TGCGCCAGCAGTGGACCCGGGACAGGGATGTCGGGTGAGCAGTTCTTC
>TRBD2|TRBV5-6|TRBJ2-2|.
CASSPGGWLGELFF
TGTGCCAGCAGCCCCGGGGGGTGGCTCGGGGAGCTGTTTTTT
>TRBD2|TRBV5-1|TRBJ2-5|.
CASSFSGGDETQYF
TGCGCCAGCAGCTTTAGCGGGGGGGACGAGACCCAGTACTTC
>TRBD1|TRBV18|TRBJ2-3|.
CASSLLLDRGTDTQYF
TGTGCCAGCTCACTCCTTTTGGACAGGGGCACAGATACGCAGTATTTT
>.|TRBV2|TRBJ1-5|.
CASEQGTNQPQHF
TGTGCCAGCGAACAGGGAACAAATCAGCCCCAGCATTTT
>.|TRBV27|TRBJ1-2|.
CASGFRKANYGYTF
TGTGCCAGCGGCTTCCGAAAAGCTAACTATGGCTACACCTTC
>.|TRBV13|TRBJ2-7|.
CASSLGGEQYF
TGTGCCAGCAGCCTCGGAGGCGAGCAGTACTTC
>TRBD1|TRBV5-6|TRBJ1-1|.
CASSLGDRGRISTEAFF
TGTGCCAGCAGCTTGGGGGACAGGGGGCGGATTAGCACTGAAGCTTTCTTT
>.|TRBV4-1|TRBJ2-4|.
CASSQAGRGGVMSKNIQYF
TGCGCCAGCAGCCAAGCTGGGAGAGGGGGGGTGATGTCCAAAAACATTCAGTACTTC
>.|TRBV10-3|TRBJ2-7|few
CAISESPGVYEQYF
TGTGCCATCAGTGAGTCGCCAGGGGTATACGAGCAGTACTTC
>.|TRBV14|TRBJ1-4|.
CASSRRRGVAYEKLFF
TGTGCCAGCAGCCGGCGTCGCGGGGTAGCCTATGAAAAACTGTTTTTT
>.|TRBV6-6|TRBJ2-7|few
CASSVTEEQYF
TGTGCCAGCAGTGTAACGGAGGAGCAGTACTTC
>.|TRBV21-1|TRBJ1-3|.
CASSKTVRGHPSSGNTIYF
TGTGCCAGCAGCAAAACCGTCAGGGGGCATCCCAGCTCTGGAAACACCATATATTTT
>TRBD1|TRBV18|TRBJ2-1|once
CASSPGQDNEQFF
TGTGCCAGCTCACCGGGACAGGACAATGAGCAGTTCTTC
>.|TRBV6-1|TRBJ1-2|.
CASSEQGQGYGYTF
TGTGCCAGCAGTGAACAGGGGCAGGGGTATGGCTACACCTTC
>.|TRBV7-2|TRBJ1-2|once
CASSLRVNYGYTF
TGTGCCAGCAGCTTGAGGGTTAACTATGGCTACACCTTC
>TRBD2|TRBV27|TRBJ2-3|.
CASSYRTSGGLQIVSTDTQYF
TGTGCCAGCAGTTACCGGACTAGCGGGGGCCTGCAGATAGTTAGCACAGATACGCAGTATTTT
>.|TRBV6-1|TRBJ2-7|.
CASEGSSSYEQYF
TGTGCCAGTGAGGGCTCAAGCTCCTACGAGCAGTACTTC
>.|TRBV11-2|TRBJ2-3|.
CASSLEGVRDTQYF
TGTGCCAGCAGCTTAGAAGGGGTGAGAGATACGCAGTATTTT
>TRBD1|TRBV19|TRBJ1-6|.
CASSISQGTSPLHF
TGTGCCAGTAGTATCTCACAGGGGACTTCACCCCTCCACTTT
>TRBD1|TRBV5-6|TRBJ2-5|.
CASSLGYRGETQYF
TGTGCCAGCAGCTTGGGTTACAGGGGAGAGACCCAGTACTTC
>.|TRBV4-3|TRBJ2-7|.
CASSQDDRYDEQYF
TGCGCCAGCAGCCAAGATGACAGGTATGACGAGCAGTACTTC
>.|TRBV14|TRBJ2-1|.
CASSQASLEQFF
TGTGCCAGCAGCCAAGCGAGCCTAGAGCAGTTCTTC
>.|TRBV19|TRBJ1-6|many
CASSIDQWGLDSPLHF
TGTGCCAGTAGTATAGATCAGTGGGGACTTGATTCACCCCTCCACTTT
>TRBD1|TRBV7-8|TRBJ1-2|.
CASSSRTGDYGYTF
TGTGCCAGCAGCTCGCGGACAGGGGACTATGGCTACACCTTC
>.|TRBV27|TRBJ1-2|.
CASSSDGGDYGYTF
TGTGCCAGCAGTTCGGACGGGGGGGACTATGGCTACACCTTC
>.|TRBV15|TRBJ2-3|.
CATSPRGRADTQYF
TGTGCCACCAGCCCTCGCGGGCGGGCAGATACGCAGTATTTT
>.|TRBV27|TRBJ2-4|few
CASSLGGGAYQNIQYF
TGTGCCAGCAGTTTAGGTGGGGGGGCTTACCAAAACATTCAGTACTTC
>TRBD1|TRBV10-3|TRBJ2-7|.
CAISLDRDYEQYF
TGTGCCATCAGTCTGGACAGGGACTACGAGCAGTACTTC
>.|TRBV7-8|TRBJ2-7|.
CASSLRPLEEQYF
TGTGCCAGCAGCCTACGGCCTCTGGAGGAGCAGTACTTC
>.|TRBV10-1|TRBJ2-2|.
CASSAGTKNTGELFF
TGCGCCAGCAGCGCCGGGACAAAGAACACCGGGGAGCTGTTTTTT
>TRBD2|TRBV30|TRBJ2-5|.
CAWRHRSGGGSETQYF
TGTGCCTGGAGACATAGGAGCGGGGGAGGGTCAGAGACCCAGTACTTC
>TRBD2|TRBV7-9|TRBJ2-7|few
CASSVSGVYEQYF
TGTGCCAGCAGCGTCAGCGGGGTTTACGAGCAGTACTTC
>TRBD1|TRBV4-3|TRBJ1-1|few
CASSQEGQGYTEAFF
TGCGCCAGCAGCCAAGAGGGACAGGGATACACTGAAGCTTTCTTT
>.|TRBV25-1|TRBJ2-1|.
CASSASRGTYNEQFF
TGTGCCAGCAGTGCGTCCCGGGGGACCTACAATGAGCAGTTCTTC
>.|TRBV4-1|TRBJ2-3|.
CASSQAPDTQYF
TGCGCCAGCAGCCAAGCTCCAGATACGCAGTATTTT
>.|TRBV6-4|TRBJ1-1|many
CASSENWATEAFF
TGTGCCAGCAGTGAAAACTGGGCCACTGAAGCTTTCTTT
>.|TRBV2|TRBJ2-5|.
CASKPRRETQYF
TGTGCCAGTAAGCCCCGCCGTGAGACCCAGTACTTC
>.|TRBV19|TRBJ1-3|once
CASRHRTSSPRNTIYF
TGTGCCAGTAGACACAGGACCTCTTCACCGAGAAACACCATATATTTT
>TRBD1|TRBV6-1|TRBJ1-5|.
CASRDGQGDQPQHF
TGTGCCAGCAGAGATGGACAGGGAGATCAGCCCCAGCATTTT
>TRBD1|TRBV25-1|TRBJ2-5|.
CASSEVDRLETQYF
TGTGCCAGCAGTGAAGTGGACAGGCTAGAGACCCAGTACTTC
>TRBD1|TRBV7-9|TRBJ1-1|.
CASSFGGGQGEAFF
TGTGCCAGCAGCTTCGGGGGAGGACAGGGCGAAGCTTTCTTT
>.|TRBV30|TRBJ1-2|.
CAWGRDYGYTF
TGTGCCTGGGGGAGAGACTATGGCTACACCTTC
>.|TRBV28|TRBJ1-1|.
CASSLELGNTEAFF
TGTGCCAGCAGTTTAGAGCTTGGGAACACTGAAGCTTTCTTT
>.|TRBV5-8|TRBJ1-5|.
CASSSGPNRNQPQHF
TGTGCCAGCAGCAGTGGGCCTAACCGCAATCAGCCCCAGCATTTT
>TRBD1|TRBV9|TRBJ1-2|few
CASSPTGASGYTF
TGTGCCAGCAGCCCTACAGGGGCGAGTGGCTACACCTTC
>.|TRBV20-1|TRBJ1-1|.
CSARGSTEAFF
TGCAGTGCTCGTGGCTCCACTGAAGCTTTCTTT
>.|TRBV4-2|TRBJ1-2|few
CASSPDMDTRFGYTF
TGTGCCAGCAGCCCCGACATGGACACGCGATTTGGCTACACCTTC